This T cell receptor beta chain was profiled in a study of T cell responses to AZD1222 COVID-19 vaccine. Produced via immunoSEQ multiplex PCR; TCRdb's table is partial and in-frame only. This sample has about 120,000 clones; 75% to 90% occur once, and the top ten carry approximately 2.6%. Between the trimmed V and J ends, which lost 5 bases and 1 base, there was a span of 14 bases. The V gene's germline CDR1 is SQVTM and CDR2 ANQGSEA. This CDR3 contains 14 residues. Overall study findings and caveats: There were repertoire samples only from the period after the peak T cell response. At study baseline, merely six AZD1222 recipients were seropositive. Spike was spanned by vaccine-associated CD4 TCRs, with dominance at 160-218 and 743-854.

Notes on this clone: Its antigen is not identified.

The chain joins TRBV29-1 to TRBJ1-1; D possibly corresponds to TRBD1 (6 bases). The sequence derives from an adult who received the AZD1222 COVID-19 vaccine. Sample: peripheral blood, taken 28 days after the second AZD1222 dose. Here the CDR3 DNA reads TGCAGCGTTAGAGGGGGGTTGGAGAACACTGAAGCTTTCTTT. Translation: CSVRGGLENTEAFF.